This is a list of T cell receptor beta chains from one sample in a study of blood T cell repertoires in COVID-19. Libraries were prepared by immunoSEQ multiplex PCR; TCRdb keeps only in-frame clonotypes and omits some of them. The sample includes some 200,000 clones, 70% to 85% of them seen just once. Sequences were obtained from peripheral blood. The origin of the receptors is a human donor with acute or convalescent COVID-19. The donor label of this sample is uncertain. The conserved cysteine and the conserved F or W are not part of the CDR3 here.

len | j_gene | v_gene | CDR3aa
9 | TRBJ2-7 | TRBV19 | ASSIGNEQY
13 | TRBJ1-5 | TRBV19 | ASMRGTGVGQPQH
13 | TRBJ2-1 | TRBV11-2 | ASSLDVGTHNEQF
14 | TRBJ2-2 | TRBV18 | ASSPGLAVNTGELF
12 | TRBJ2-1 | TRBV11-3 | ASSLAGMYNEQF
12 | TRBJ1-5 | TRBV19 | ASRPGQGNQPQH
13 | TRBJ2-2 | TRBV29-1 | SVVTAGANTGELF
12 | TRBJ2-7 | TRBV7-9 | ASSLDGGPYEQY
12 | TRBJ2-7 | TRBV2 | ATGKDFPSYEQY
16 | TRBJ2-5 | TRBV9 | ASSVAREGGPKGETQY
11 | TRBJ1-1 | TRBV7-2 | ASSNRVNTEAF
13 | TRBJ2-2 | TRBV28 | ASSSQGAGTGELF
12 | TRBJ2-2 | TRBV9 | ASSVATATGELF
11 | TRBJ1-1 | TRBV5-4 | ASSLERNTEAF
16 | TRBJ2-7 | TRBV4-1 | ASSLRTSGSSSSYEQY
13 | TRBJ1-6 | TRBV11-2 | ASSSRQVDNSPLH
11 | TRBJ1-2 | TRBV18 | ASSPSRVDGYT
13 | TRBJ2-3 | TRBV9 | ASSFASGYTDTQY
13 | TRBJ2-1 | TRBV9 | ASSVGGGSYNEQF
14 | TRBJ2-1 | TRBV14 | ASSQVLGLPSNEQF
14 | TRBJ2-7 | TRBV9 | ASSARFSGGFYEQY
14 | TRBJ2-1 | TRBV14 | ASSQVSGSSYNEQF
10 | TRBJ2-1 | TRBV15 | ATSRDLYEQF
13 | TRBJ2-7 | TRBV9 | ASSVESGTPYEQY
13 | TRBJ2-1 | TRBV19 | ASTPRDSSYNEQF
12 | TRBJ1-2 | TRBV18 | ASSPGGEFYGYT
16 | TRBJ2-1 | TRBV4-2 | ASSQEIVQNGRSHEQF
14 | TRBJ2-3 | TRBV7-9 | AIGQRTSGSTDTQY
12 | TRBJ1-5 | TRBV5-6 | ASSLGQSNQPQH
11 | TRBJ2-7 | TRBV12-1 | ASTGTQAYEQY
13 | TRBJ1-2 | TRBV28 | ASSLAPRVDYGYT
14 | TRBJ1-3 | TRBV6-5 | ASSYDRPDSGNTIY
13 | TRBJ1-4 | TRBV5-1 | ASSLQGLANEKLF
15 | TRBJ2-3 | TRBV7-2 | ASSLVASGRATDTQY
13 | TRBJ2-3 | TRBV5-1 | ASSGGREGTDTQY
12 | TRBJ1-2 | TRBV5-1 | ASARQGANYGYT
13 | TRBJ1-3 | TRBV9 | ASRDEQGSGNTIY
13 | TRBJ2-1 | TRBV6-5 | ASRPTSGRGNEQF
14 | TRBJ2-7 | TRBV6-1 | ASSESSIPLTYEQY
12 | TRBJ2-3 | TRBV6-5 | ASSYASGSDTQY